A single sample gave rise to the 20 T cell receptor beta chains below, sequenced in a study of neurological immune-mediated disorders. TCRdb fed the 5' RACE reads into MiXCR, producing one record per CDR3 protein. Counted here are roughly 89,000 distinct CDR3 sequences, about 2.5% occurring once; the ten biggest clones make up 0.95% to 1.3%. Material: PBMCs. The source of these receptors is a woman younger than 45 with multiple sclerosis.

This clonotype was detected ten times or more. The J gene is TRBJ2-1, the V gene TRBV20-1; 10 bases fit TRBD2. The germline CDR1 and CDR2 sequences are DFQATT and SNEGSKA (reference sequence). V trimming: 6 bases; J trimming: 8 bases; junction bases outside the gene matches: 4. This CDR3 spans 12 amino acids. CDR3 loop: CSANSGRHEQFF. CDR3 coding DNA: TGCAGTGCCAATAGCGGGAGGCATGAGCAGTTCTTC.

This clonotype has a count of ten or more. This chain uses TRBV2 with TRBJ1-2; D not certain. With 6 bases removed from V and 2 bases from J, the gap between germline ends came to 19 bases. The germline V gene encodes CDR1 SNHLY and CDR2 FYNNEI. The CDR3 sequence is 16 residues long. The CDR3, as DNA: TGTGCCAGCAGCCATCCTGGGAGGGAGGTCAACTATGGCTACACCTTC. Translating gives CASSHPGREVNYGYTF.

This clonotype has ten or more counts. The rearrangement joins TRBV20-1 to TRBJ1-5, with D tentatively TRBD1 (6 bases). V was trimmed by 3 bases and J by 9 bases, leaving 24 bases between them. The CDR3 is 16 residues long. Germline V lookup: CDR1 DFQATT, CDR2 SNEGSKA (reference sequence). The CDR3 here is CSARPPGALGVGPQHF. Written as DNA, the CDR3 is TGCAGTGCTAGGCCCCCAGGGGCGCTTGGAGTTGGGCCCCAGCATTTT.

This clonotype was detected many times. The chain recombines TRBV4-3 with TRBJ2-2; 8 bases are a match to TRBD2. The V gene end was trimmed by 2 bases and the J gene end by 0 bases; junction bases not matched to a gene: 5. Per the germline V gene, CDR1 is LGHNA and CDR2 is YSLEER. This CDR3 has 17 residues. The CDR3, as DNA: TGCGCCAGCAGCCAATTCACTAGCGGTACGAACACCGGGGAGCTGTTTTTT. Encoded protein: CASSQFTSGTNTGELFF.

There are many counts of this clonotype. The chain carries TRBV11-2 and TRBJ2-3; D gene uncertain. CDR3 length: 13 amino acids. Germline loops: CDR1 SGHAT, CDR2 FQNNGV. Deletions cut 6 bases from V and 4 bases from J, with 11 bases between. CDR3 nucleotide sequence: TGTGCCAGCAGTCAAGCCGGGCCAGATACGCAGTATTTT. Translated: CASSQAGPDTQYF.

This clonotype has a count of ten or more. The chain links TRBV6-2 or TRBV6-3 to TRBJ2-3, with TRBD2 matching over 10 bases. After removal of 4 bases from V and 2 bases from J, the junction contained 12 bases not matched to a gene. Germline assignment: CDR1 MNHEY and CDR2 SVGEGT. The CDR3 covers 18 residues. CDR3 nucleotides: TGTGCCAGCAGTTCCGGACTAGCGGATACGCCCCCCACAGATACGCAGTATTTT. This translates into CASSSGLADTPPTDTQYF.

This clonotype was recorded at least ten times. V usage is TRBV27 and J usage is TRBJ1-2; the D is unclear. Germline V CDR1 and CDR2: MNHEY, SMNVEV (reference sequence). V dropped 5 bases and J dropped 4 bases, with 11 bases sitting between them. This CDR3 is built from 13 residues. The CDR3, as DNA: TGTGCCAGCAGTGGTCAGGCTTTCTATGGCTACACCTTC. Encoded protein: CASSGQAFYGYTF.

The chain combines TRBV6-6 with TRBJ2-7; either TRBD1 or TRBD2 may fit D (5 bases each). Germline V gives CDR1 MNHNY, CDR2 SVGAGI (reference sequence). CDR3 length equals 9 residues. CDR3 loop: CAVGEAQYF. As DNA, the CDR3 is TGTGCTGTGGGGGAAGCGCAGTACTTC.

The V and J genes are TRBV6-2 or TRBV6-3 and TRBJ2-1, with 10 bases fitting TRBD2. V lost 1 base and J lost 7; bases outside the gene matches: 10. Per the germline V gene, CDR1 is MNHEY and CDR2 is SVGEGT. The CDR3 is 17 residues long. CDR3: CASSYLASGGTGNEQFF. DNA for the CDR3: TGTGCCAGCAGTTACTTGGCTAGCGGGGGAACCGGGAATGAGCAGTTCTTC.

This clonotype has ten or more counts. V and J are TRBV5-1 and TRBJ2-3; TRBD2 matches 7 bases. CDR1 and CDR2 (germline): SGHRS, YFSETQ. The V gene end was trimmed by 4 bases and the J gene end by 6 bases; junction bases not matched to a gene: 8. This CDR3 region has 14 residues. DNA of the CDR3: TGCGCCAGCAGCCCCCTGGCGGGGGAGGATACGCAGTATTTT. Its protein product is CASSPLAGEDTQYF.

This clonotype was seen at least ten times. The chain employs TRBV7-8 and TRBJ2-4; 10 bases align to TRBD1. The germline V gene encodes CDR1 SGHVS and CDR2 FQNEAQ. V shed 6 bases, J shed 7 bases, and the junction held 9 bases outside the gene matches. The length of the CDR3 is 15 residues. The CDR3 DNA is TGTGCCAGCAGTTCGGCCGGGACAGGGGACAACATTCAGTACTTC. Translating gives CASSSAGTGDNIQYF. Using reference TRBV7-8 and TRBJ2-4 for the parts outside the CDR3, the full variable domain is GAGVSQSPRYKVAKRGQDVALRCDPISGHVSLFWYQQALGQGPEFLTYFQNEAQLDKSGLPSDRFFAERPEGSVSTLKIQRTQQEDSAVYLCASSSAGTGDNIQYFGAGTRLSVL.

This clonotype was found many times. The CDR3 nucleotides are TGTGCCAGCAGCTTTATCGATGCCCGAAGGACCCAGTACTTC. It yields the protein CASSFIDARRTQYF. The rearrangement links TRBV7-2 to TRBJ2-5; the D is unclear. Looked up from germline, CDR1 is SGHTA and CDR2 is FQGNSA. The CDR3 contains 14 residues. The V and J ends lost 3 bases and 7 bases respectively, with 15 bases between them.

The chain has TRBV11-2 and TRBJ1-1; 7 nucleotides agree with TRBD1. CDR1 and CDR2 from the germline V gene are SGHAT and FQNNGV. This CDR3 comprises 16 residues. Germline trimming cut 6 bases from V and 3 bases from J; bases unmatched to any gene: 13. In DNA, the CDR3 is TGTGCCAGCAGTCCAACGAAGGGGGCGCTGGACACTGAAGCTTTCTTT. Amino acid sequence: CASSPTKGALDTEAFF.

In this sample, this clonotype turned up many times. DNA of the CDR3: TGCGCCAGCAGCGTCTTCACTAGCGCGAACACCGGGGAGCTGTTTTTT. Amino acid sequence: CASSVFTSANTGELFF. The genes are TRBV5-1 and TRBJ2-2; TRBD2 aligns across 7 bases. Germline lookup yields CDR1 SGHRS and CDR2 YFSETQ. The CDR3 is made up of 16 amino acids. V lost 4 bases to trimming and J lost 0 bases; unmatched junction nucleotides: 6. Complete variable domain (other parts from reference TRBV5-1 and TRBJ2-2): KAGVTQTPRYLIKTRGQQVTLSCSPISGHRSVSWYQQTPGQGLQFLFEYFSETQRNKGNFPGRFSGRQFSNSRSEMNVSTLELGDSALYLCASSVFTSANTGELFFGEGSRLTVL.

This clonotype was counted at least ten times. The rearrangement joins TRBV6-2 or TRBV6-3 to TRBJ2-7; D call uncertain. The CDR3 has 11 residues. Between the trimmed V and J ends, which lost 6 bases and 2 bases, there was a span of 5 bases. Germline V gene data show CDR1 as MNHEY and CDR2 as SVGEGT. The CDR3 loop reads CASSVTYEQYF. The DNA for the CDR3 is TGTGCCAGCAGCGTCACCTACGAGCAGTACTTC.

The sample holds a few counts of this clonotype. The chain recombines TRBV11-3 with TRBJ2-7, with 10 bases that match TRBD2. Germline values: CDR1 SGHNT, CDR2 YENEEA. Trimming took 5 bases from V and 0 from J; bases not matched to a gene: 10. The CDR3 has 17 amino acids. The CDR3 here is CASSTRSGRVSSYEQYF. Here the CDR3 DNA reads TGTGCCAGCAGCACTAGGAGCGGGAGGGTGAGCTCCTACGAGCAGTACTTC.

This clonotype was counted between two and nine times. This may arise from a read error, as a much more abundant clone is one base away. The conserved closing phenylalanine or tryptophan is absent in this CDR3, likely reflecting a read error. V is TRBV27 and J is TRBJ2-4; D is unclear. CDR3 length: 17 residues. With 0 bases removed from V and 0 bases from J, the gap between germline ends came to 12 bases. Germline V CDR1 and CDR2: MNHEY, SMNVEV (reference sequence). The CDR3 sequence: CASSLSPLRLAKNIQYC. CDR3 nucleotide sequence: TGTGCCAGCAGTTTATCACCCCTCCGACTAGCCAAAAACATTCAGTACTGC.

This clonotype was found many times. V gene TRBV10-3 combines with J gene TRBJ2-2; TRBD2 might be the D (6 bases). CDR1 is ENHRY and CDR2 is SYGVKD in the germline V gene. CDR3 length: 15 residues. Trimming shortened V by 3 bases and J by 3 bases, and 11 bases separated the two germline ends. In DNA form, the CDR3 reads TGTGCCATCAGTGATCTAGCGCCTGACACCGGGGAGCTGTTTTTT. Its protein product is CAISDLAPDTGELFF.

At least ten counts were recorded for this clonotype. The CDR3 spells CASSSGGLVETYEQYF. CDR3 DNA sequence: TGCGCCAGCAGCTCCGGAGGACTGGTAGAAACGTACGAGCAGTACTTC. This chain uses TRBV5-1 with TRBJ2-7; D might be TRBD2 (5 bases). CDR3 length: 16 residues. CDR1 SGHRS and CDR2 YFSETQ come from the germline V gene. The V end was cut by 3 bases, the J end by 4 bases, with 20 bases between.

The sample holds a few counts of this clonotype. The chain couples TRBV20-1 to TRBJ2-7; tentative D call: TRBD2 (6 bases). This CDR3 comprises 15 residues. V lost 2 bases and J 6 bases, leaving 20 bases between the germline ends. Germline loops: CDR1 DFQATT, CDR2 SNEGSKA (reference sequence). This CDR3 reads CSARSPETSSSEQYF. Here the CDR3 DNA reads TGCAGTGCTAGATCCCCCGAGACTAGTTCCAGCGAGCAGTACTTC.